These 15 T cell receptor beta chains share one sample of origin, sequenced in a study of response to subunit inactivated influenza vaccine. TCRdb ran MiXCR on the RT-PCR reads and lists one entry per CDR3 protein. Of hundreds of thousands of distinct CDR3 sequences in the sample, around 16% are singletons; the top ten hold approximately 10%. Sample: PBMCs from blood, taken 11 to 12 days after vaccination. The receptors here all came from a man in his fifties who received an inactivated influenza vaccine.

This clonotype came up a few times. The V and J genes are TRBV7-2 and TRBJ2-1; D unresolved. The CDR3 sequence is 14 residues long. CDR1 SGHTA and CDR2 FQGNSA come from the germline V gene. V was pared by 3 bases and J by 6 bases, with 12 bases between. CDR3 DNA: TGTGCCAGCAGCTTTCTTCAGCTAAGCAATGAGCAGTTCTTC. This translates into CASSFLQLSNEQFF.

As DNA, the CDR3 is TGTGCCAGCTCACCCCGAGGGCAAGAGACCCAGTACTTC. It is translated as CASSPRGQETQYF. This sequence joins TRBV18 and TRBJ2-5, with D perhaps matching TRBD2 (5 bases). Trimming removed 3 bases at V and 2 bases at J, with 7 bases between. The CDR3 consists of 13 residues. Germline V gene sequence: CDR1 KGHSH, CDR2 LQKENI.

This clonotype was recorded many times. In DNA form, the CDR3 reads TGCAGCGTTGATGGGCTAGCGGCAGATACGCAGTATTTT. Its protein product is CSVDGLAADTQYF. The chain employs TRBV29-1 and TRBJ2-3, with 7 bases aligning to TRBD2. This CDR3 has 13 amino acids. Germline V gene sequence: CDR1 SQVTM, CDR2 ANQGSEA. Trimming took 3 bases from V and 4 from J; bases not matched to a gene: 4.

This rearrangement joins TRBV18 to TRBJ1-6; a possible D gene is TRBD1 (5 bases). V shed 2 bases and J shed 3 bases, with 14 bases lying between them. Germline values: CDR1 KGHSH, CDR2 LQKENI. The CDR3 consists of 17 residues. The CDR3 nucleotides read TGTGCCAGCTCACCATCTTCAGGGAACCACTATAATTCACCCCTCCACTTT. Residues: CASSPSSGNHYNSPLHF. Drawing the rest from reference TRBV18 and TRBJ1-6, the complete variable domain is NAGVMQNPRHLVRRRGQEARLRCSPMKGHSHVYWYRQLPEEGLKFMVYLQKENIIDESGMPKERFSAEFPKEGPSILRIQQVVRGDSAAYFCASSPSSGNHYNSPLHFGNGTRLTVT.

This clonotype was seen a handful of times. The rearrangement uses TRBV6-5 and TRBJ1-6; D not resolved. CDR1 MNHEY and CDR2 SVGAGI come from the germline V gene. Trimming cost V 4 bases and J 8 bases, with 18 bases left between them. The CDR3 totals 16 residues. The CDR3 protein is CASSSALYIGDSPLHF. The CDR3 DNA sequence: TGTGCCAGCAGTTCTGCCCTATACATTGGAGATTCACCCCTCCACTTT.

CDR3 sequence (DNA): TGTGCCAGCAGTTTGAGAGGGGGACTCACTTTAACCTACAATGAGCAGTTCTTC. It specifies CASSLRGGLTLTYNEQFF. The V and J genes are TRBV12-3 or TRBV12-4 and TRBJ2-1; D may correspond to TRBD1 or TRBD2 (6 bases each). V lost 3 bases and J 2 bases, leaving 20 bases between the germline ends. The CDR3 extends over 18 amino acids.

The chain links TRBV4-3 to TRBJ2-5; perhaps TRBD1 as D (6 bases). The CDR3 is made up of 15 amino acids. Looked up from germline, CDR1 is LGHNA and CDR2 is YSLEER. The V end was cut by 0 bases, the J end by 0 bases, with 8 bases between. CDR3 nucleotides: TGCGCCAGCAGCCAAGAGGGACACTACCAAGAGACCCAGTACTTC. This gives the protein CASSQEGHYQETQYF.

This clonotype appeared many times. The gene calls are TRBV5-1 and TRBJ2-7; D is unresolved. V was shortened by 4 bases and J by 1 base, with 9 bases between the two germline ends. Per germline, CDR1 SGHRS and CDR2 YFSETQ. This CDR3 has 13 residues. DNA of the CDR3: TGCGCCAGCAGCGGGTTTGCATCCTACGAGCAGTACTTC. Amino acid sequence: CASSGFASYEQYF.

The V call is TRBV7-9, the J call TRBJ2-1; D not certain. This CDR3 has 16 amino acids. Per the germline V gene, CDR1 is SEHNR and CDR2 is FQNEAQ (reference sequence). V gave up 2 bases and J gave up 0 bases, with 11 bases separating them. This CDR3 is CASSLMIRSSYNEQFF. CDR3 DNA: TGTGCCAGCAGCTTAATGATCCGGAGCTCCTACAATGAGCAGTTCTTC.

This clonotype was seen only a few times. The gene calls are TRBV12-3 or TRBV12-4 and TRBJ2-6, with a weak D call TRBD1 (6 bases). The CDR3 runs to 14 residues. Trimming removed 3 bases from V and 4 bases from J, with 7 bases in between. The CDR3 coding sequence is TGTGCCAGCAGTTTCCAGGGGGGGGCCAACGTCCTGACTTTC. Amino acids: CASSFQGGANVLTF.

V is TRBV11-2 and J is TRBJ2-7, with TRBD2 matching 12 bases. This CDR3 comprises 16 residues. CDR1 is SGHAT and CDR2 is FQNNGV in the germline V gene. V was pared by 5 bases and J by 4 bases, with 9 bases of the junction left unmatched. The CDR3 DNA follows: TGTGCCAGCAGCGAGCCCCTAGCGGGAGGGCCATACGAGCAGTACTTC. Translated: CASSEPLAGGPYEQYF.

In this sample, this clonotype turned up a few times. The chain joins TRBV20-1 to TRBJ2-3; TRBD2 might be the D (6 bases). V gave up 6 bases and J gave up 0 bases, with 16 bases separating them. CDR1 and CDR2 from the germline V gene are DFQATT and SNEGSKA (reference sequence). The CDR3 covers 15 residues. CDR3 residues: CSAHSAGTSTDTQYF. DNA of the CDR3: TGCAGTGCGCACAGTGCGGGGACTAGCACAGATACGCAGTATTTT.

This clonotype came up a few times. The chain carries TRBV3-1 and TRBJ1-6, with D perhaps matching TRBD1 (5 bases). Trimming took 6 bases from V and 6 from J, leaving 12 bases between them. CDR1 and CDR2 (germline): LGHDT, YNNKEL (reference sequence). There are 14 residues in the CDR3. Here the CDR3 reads CASRRDLPNSPLHF. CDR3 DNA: TGTGCCAGCAGGCGGGACCTTCCTAATTCACCCCTCCACTTT.

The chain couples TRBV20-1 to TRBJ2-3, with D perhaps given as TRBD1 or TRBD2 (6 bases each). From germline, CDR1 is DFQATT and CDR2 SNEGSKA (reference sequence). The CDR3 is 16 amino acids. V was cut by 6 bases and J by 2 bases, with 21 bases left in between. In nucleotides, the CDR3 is TGCAGTGCAGGGGGTCTTCGCGGGAAAAACACAGATACGCAGTATTTT. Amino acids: CSAGGLRGKNTDTQYF.

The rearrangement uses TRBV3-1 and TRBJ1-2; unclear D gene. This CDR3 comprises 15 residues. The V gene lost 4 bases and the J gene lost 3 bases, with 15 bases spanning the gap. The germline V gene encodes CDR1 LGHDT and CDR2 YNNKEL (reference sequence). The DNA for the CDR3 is TGTGCCAGCAGCCTCTGGACGGACCACTACTATGGCTACACCTTC. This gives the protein CASSLWTDHYYGYTF. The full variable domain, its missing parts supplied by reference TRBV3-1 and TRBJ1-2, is DTAVSQTPKYLVTQMGNDKSIKCEQNLGHDTMYWYKQDSKKFLKIMFSYNNKELIINETVPNRFSPKSPDKAHLNLHINSLELGDSAVYFCASSLWTDHYYGYTFGSGTRLTVV.